The clone carrying this T cell receptor (beta chain) appeared many times. As yet, its antigen is unknown. The CDR3 is made up of 13 amino acids. Per germline, CDR1 MNHEY and CDR2 SMNVEV (reference sequence). V was pared by 3 bases and J by 1 base, with 6 bases between. The data are from a study of glioma-infiltrating T cells. Findings and caveats of the study: Above-expected tissue-blood divergence occurred in all gliomas, most in low-grade ones.

TCR alpha and beta CDR3 regions were amplified from RNA using iRepertoire nested multiplex PCR. Tissue mRNA or PBMC total RNA, about 90-450 ng, went into one-step reverse transcription and amplification. TCRdb reanalysed the multiplex PCR reads using MiXCR and keeps one entry per CDR3 protein. The top ten clones hold 20% to 25% of a sample with about 190,000 distinct CDR3 sequences, over 25% of them seen once. The gene calls are TRBV27 and TRBJ1-1; D may be TRBD1 (6 bases). This sequence was found in a human donor with low-grade glioma or glioblastoma, undergoing nonglioma brain surgery, or in good health (not recorded which). Sequencing was performed on glioma tissue, nonneoplastic brain tissue, or PBMCs (not recorded which). CDR3 in amino acids: CASSLGQNTEAFF. The CDR3 nucleotides read TGTGCCAGCAGTTTGGGACAGAACACTGAAGCTTTCTTT.